Listed here are 25 T cell receptor beta chains from one sample, sequenced in a study of blood T cell repertoires in COVID-19. Profiling relied on immunoSEQ multiplex PCR, and the TCRdb table lists in-frame clones only, not all of them. The sample yields a few hundred thousand clones, roughly nine tenths seen once. The material sequenced was peripheral blood. These receptor sequences come from a man aged 55-75 years with acute or convalescent COVID-19.

The gene calls are TRBV4-3 and TRBJ2-7; 7 bases line up with TRBD1. V gave up 3 bases and J gave up 2 bases; unmatched junction bases: 4. The germline V gene encodes CDR1 LGHNA and CDR2 YSLEER. The CDR3 totals 14 residues. This chain's CDR3 is CASSHQTGAYEQYF. The CDR3, as DNA: TGCGCCAGCAGCCATCAAACAGGGGCCTACGAGCAGTACTTC.

The rearrangement joins TRBV27 to TRBJ2-7; 8 bases align to TRBD1. Germline-derived CDR1 and CDR2 are MNHEY and SMNVEV (reference sequence). The CDR3 consists of 15 residues. V lost 5 bases to trimming and J lost 6 bases; unmatched junction nucleotides: 12. The CDR3 reads CASSIRGLTTSEQYF. The CDR3 DNA is TGTGCCAGCAGTATCAGGGGGCTCACTACTAGCGAGCAGTACTTC.

The DNA for the CDR3 is TGTGCCAGCAGTTTACCGGGACAGGGGGAGACCCAGTACTTC. It specifies CASSLPGQGETQYF. The chain links TRBV6-5 to TRBJ2-5, with 10 bases fitting TRBD1. Germline lookup yields CDR1 MNHEY and CDR2 SVGAGI. Trimming removed 4 bases from V and 5 bases from J; junction bases left unmatched: 4. There are 14 residues in the CDR3.

The chain recombines TRBV30 with TRBJ2-2, with 7 bases fitting TRBD1. The CDR3 has 14 residues. The germline V gene encodes CDR1 GTSNPN and CDR2 SVGIG (reference sequence). Trimming at V came to 1 base and at J to 7 bases, leaving 6 bases not matched to a gene. This chain's CDR3 is CAWSADRTGGELFF. The CDR3 region has the DNA TGTGCCTGGAGTGCCGACAGGACAGGCGGGGAGCTGTTTTTT.

The chain has TRBV10-1 and TRBJ1-5; 7 nucleotides match TRBD1. The CDR3 runs 17 residues. The ends lost 10 bases at V and 0 bases at J; junction bases unmatched: 15. Germline loops: CDR1 WNHNN, CDR2 SYGVQD (reference sequence). The CDR3 protein is CANWRRAGTVSNQPQHF. The CDR3 bases are TGCGCCAACTGGAGGAGGGCCGGGACAGTTAGCAATCAGCCCCAGCATTTT.

The chain combines TRBV11-3 with TRBJ2-2; D may be TRBD2 (7 bases). The CDR3 loop spans 14 amino acids. CDR1 and CDR2 (germline): SGHNT, YENEEA. Trimming stripped 2 bases from V and 13 bases from J, with 17 bases between. CDR3 residues: CASSLLQGGGLLFF. The CDR3 bases are TGTGCCAGCAGCTTACTTCAGGGAGGGGGGTTGCTGTTTTTT.

The chain joins TRBV27 to TRBJ2-1, with a possible D match to TRBD2 (6 bases). CDR1 is MNHEY, CDR2 SMNVEV, per germline (reference sequence). CDR3 length: 14 residues. The germline V and J ends were trimmed by 5 bases and 8 bases, with 16 bases remaining between them. CDR3 DNA sequence: TGTGCCAGCAGTGGGACTCCGATCCTGGATGAGCAGTTCTTC. Protein sequence: CASSGTPILDEQFF.

This clone was observed a handful of times. The V gene is TRBV5-1, the J gene TRBJ1-1; 8 nucleotides line up with TRBD1. Germline CDR1 SGHRS, CDR2 YFSETQ. The CDR3 runs 16 residues. V lost 4 bases to trimming and J lost 3 bases; unmatched junction nucleotides: 11. CDR3 residues: CASSPHGTGGDTEAFF. DNA for the CDR3: TGCGCCAGCAGCCCCCACGGGACAGGAGGCGACACTGAAGCTTTCTTT.

This clone is a singleton in its sample. The rearrangement joins TRBV28 to TRBJ1-1; TRBD1 matches at 9 bases. The CDR3 extends over 14 amino acids. V trimming: 5 bases; J trimming: 5 bases; junction bases outside the gene matches: 6. Looked up from germline, CDR1 is MDHEN and CDR2 is SYDVKM. The CDR3 protein is CASSKQGAMTEAFF. The CDR3 bases are TGTGCCAGCAGTAAACAGGGGGCAATGACTGAAGCTTTCTTT.

This clone was recorded once. This chain connects TRBV5-6 to TRBJ1-1; tentative D call: TRBD1 (5 bases). The CDR3 is 17 amino acids. V gave up 4 bases and J gave up 5 bases, with 24 bases separating them. The germline CDR1 and CDR2 sequences are SGHDT and YYEEEE. CDR3 in amino acids: CASSLEGAGILGTEAFF. CDR3 coding DNA: TGTGCCAGCAGCCTGGAAGGGGCAGGGATCTTAGGTACTGAAGCTTTCTTT.

This chain joins TRBV5-6 and TRBJ1-1, with a tentative D call TRBD1 (6 bases). In germline, CDR1 is SGHDT, CDR2 YYEEEE. CDR3 size: 16 residues. V was cut by 4 bases and J by 2 bases, with 18 bases left in between. The CDR3 is CASSPRGARVNTEAFF. DNA of the CDR3: TGTGCCAGCAGCCCCCGGGGGGCGCGGGTTAACACTGAAGCTTTCTTT.

The chain links TRBV2 to TRBJ2-4; 9 bases align to TRBD2. This CDR3 contains 15 residues. Per the germline V gene, CDR1 is SNHLY and CDR2 is FYNNEI. J gave up 7 bases and V 4 bases, and 8 bases lay outside the gene matches. CDR3 nucleotides: TGTGCCAGCAGTGTATCGCTAGCGGGAAATAACATTCAGTACTTC. It codes for CASSVSLAGNNIQYF. Supplemented by reference TRBV2 and TRBJ2-4, the full variable domain reads EPEVTQTPSHQVTQMGQEVILRCVPISNHLYFYWYRQILGQKVEFLVSFYNNEISEKSEIFDDQFSVERPDGSNFTLKIRSTKLEDSAMYFCASSVSLAGNNIQYFGAGTRLSVL.

This chain connects TRBV11-3 to TRBJ2-1; 7 nucleotides agree with TRBD1. This CDR3 has 15 amino acids. Trimming at V came to 0 bases and at J to 5 bases, leaving 4 bases not matched to a gene. The germline CDR1 and CDR2 sequences are SGHNT and YENEEA. The CDR3 nucleotides read TGTGCCAGCAGCTTAGAAGGGGGCGCCAACAATGAGCAGTTCTTC. This encodes CASSLEGGANNEQFF.

The chain couples TRBV4-2 to TRBJ2-7; 10 bases align to TRBD2. Looked up from germline, CDR1 is LGHNA and CDR2 is YNFKEQ. Trimming removed 1 base from V and 2 bases from J; junction bases left unmatched: 5. The CDR3 sequence is 16 residues long. The CDR3 loop is CASSQAVAGGPYEQYF. CDR3 coding DNA: TGTGCCAGCAGCCAAGCTGTAGCGGGAGGCCCCTACGAGCAGTACTTC.

The chain employs TRBV29-1 and TRBJ2-1, with 9 bases fitting TRBD1. Germline values: CDR1 SQVTM, CDR2 ANQGSEA. Trimming took 3 bases from V and 8 from J; bases not matched to a gene: 8. This CDR3 region has 14 residues. CDR3 protein: CSVEEGTGKYEQFF. The CDR3 DNA follows: TGCAGCGTTGAGGAGGGGACAGGGAAGTATGAGCAGTTCTTC.

In DNA form, the CDR3 reads TGTGCCAGCAGAGGGAGACTTAGAGAGAAACTGTTTTTT. Encoded protein: CASRGRLREKLFF. The rearrangement links TRBV28 to TRBJ1-4; no clear D gene. The V gene's germline CDR1 is MDHEN and CDR2 SYDVKM. Trimming removed 6 bases from V and 11 bases from J, with 16 bases in between. This CDR3 region has 13 residues.

J is TRBJ1-4 and V is TRBV2, with 8 bases lining up with TRBD1. The CDR3 has 18 amino acids. The germline V gene encodes CDR1 SNHLY and CDR2 FYNNEI. Trimming cost V 6 bases and J 4 bases; bases outside gene matches: 16. CDR3 sequence (DNA): TGTGCCAGCAGCGAACCGGGACAGGCCAAACGGGGTAATGAAAAACTGTTTTTT. This encodes CASSEPGQAKRGNEKLFF.

The chain is built from TRBV11-3 and TRBJ2-7; 11 bases agree with TRBD1. The CDR3 totals 15 residues. With V trimmed by 5 bases and J by 3 bases, 6 bases remained unmatched. Per the germline V gene, CDR1 is SGHNT and CDR2 is YENEEA. The CDR3 DNA reads as TGTGCCAGCAGCCCCTCCGGGACAGGGGGCTACGAGCAGTACTTC. Its protein product is CASSPSGTGGYEQYF.

This chain uses TRBV7-2 with TRBJ2-1, with 8 bases identical to TRBD2. The CDR3 spans 16 residues. With 5 bases clipped from V and 0 bases from J, the junction kept 6 bases outside the gene matches. CDR1 is SGHTA, CDR2 FQGNSA, per germline. This CDR3 is CASSETSASSYNEQFF. CDR3 DNA: TGTGCCAGCAGCGAGACTAGCGCATCCTCCTACAATGAGCAGTTCTTC.

The gene calls are TRBV6-6 and TRBJ1-5, with TRBD1 identical over 9 bases. The germline gives CDR1 MNHNY, CDR2 SVGAGI (reference sequence). V trimming: 7 bases; J trimming: 4 bases; junction bases outside the gene matches: 8. The CDR3 length is 15 residues. The CDR3 reads CASTPTGGANQPQHF. The CDR3 bases are TGTGCCAGCACCCCGACAGGGGGAGCAAATCAGCCCCAGCATTTT.

The chain joins TRBV11-3 to TRBJ1-4; 8 bases fit TRBD1. Germline V CDR1 and CDR2: SGHNT, YENEEA. This CDR3 has 16 residues. J gave up 3 bases and V 5 bases, and 8 bases lay outside the gene matches. In DNA, the CDR3 is TGTGCCAGCAGCATGACAGGGGTAGGGGCTAATGAAAAACTGTTTTTT. Its translation: CASSMTGVGANEKLFF.

The rearrangement uses TRBV6-5 and TRBJ2-5; 10 nucleotides agree with TRBD1. V shed 6 bases and J 3 bases; nucleotides not matched to a gene: 7. This CDR3 has 15 amino acids. CDR1 and CDR2 (germline): MNHEY, SVGAGI. CDR3 sequence reads: CASRKDRGMEETQYF. As DNA, the CDR3 is TGTGCCAGCAGAAAGGACAGGGGGATGGAAGAGACCCAGTACTTC.

V is TRBV24-1 and J is TRBJ2-2; 8 positions agree with TRBD2. The germline gives CDR1 KGHDR, CDR2 SFDVKD. The CDR3 contains 15 residues. The ends lost 8 bases at V and 2 bases at J; junction bases unmatched: 6. The CDR3: CATKSGSFNTGELFF. In nucleotides, the CDR3 is TGTGCCACCAAAAGCGGGAGTTTTAACACCGGGGAGCTGTTTTTT.

This sequence joins TRBV28 and TRBJ1-2, with D perhaps TRBD1 (5 bases). CDR1 is MDHEN and CDR2 is SYDVKM in the germline V gene. The CDR3 has 13 residues. V was shortened by 5 bases and J by 8 bases, with 15 bases between the two germline ends. The CDR3 loop reads CASSDSGLLGYTF. The CDR3 DNA reads as TGTGCCAGCAGTGATTCAGGGCTTTTAGGCTACACCTTC.

V and J are TRBV5-8 and TRBJ2-5; D is undetermined. Between the trimmed V and J ends, which lost 0 bases and 7 bases, there was a span of 10 bases. Germline V gene lookup returns CDR1 SGHTS and CDR2 YDEGEE. CDR3 length: 13 amino acids. The CDR3 is CASSLGSVGTQYF. CDR3 DNA: TGTGCCAGCAGCTTGGGGTCGGTCGGGACCCAGTACTTC.